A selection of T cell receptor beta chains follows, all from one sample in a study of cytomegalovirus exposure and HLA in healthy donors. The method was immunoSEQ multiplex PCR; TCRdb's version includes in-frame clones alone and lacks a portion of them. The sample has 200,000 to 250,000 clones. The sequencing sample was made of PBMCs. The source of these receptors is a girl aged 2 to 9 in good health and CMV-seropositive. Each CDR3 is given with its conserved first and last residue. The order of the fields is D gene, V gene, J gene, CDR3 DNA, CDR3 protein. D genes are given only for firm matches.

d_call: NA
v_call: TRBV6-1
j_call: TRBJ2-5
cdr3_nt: NA
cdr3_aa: CASSTSPGQQETQYF

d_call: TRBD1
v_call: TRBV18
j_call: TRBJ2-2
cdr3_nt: TGTGCCAGCTCATCAAGGACAGGGGACGGGGAGCTGTTTTTT
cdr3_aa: CASSSRTGDGELFF

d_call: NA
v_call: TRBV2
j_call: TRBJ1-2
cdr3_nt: TGTGCCAGCAGTGAAAGGTCCCAGGGGAGAGGCTATGGCTACACCTTC
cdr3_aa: CASSERSQGRGYGYTF

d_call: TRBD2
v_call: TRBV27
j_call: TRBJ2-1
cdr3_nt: TGTGCCAGCAGTTCTAGCGGGGCCTACAATGAGCAGTTCTTC
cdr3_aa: CASSSSGAYNEQFF

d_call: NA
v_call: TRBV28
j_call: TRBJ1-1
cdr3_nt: TGTGCCAGCAGTCTCTCGAGTATTTCCACTGAAGCTTTCTTT
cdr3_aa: CASSLSSISTEAFF

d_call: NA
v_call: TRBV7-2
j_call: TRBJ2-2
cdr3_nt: TGTGCCAGCAGCTTATATAGTCTCGGGGAGCTGTTTTTT
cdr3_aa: CASSLYSLGELFF

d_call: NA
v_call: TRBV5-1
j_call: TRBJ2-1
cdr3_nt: TGCGCCAGCAGCCCACCTCAGGGGCTACCCGGGAATGAGCAGTTCTTC
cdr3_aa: CASSPPQGLPGNEQFF

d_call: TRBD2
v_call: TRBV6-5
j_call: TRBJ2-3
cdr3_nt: TGTGCCAGCAGTTACCAGGGACTAGATACAGATACGCAGTATTTT
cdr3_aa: CASSYQGLDTDTQYF

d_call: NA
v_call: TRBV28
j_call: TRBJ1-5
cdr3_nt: TGTGCCAGCAGTCCTATTACAGACCGGGGGGTTGATCAGCCCCAGCATTTT
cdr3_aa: CASSPITDRGVDQPQHF

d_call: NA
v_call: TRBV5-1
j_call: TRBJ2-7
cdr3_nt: TGCGCCAGCAGCTTGATGGGGGGAGAAAACGAGCAGTACTTC
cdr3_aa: CASSLMGGENEQYF

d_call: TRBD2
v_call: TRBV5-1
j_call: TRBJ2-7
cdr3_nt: TGCGCCAGCAGCTTGGGTCTAGCGGGAGGTTTCTACGAGCAGTACTTC
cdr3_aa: CASSLGLAGGFYEQYF

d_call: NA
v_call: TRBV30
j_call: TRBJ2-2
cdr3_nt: TGTGCCTGGAGTTGGTCGGCCGGGGAGCTGTTTTTT
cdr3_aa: CAWSWSAGELFF

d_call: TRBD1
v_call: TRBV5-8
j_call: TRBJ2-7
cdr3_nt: TGTGCCAGCAGCTGGGACAGTGAGCAGTACTTC
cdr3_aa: CASSWDSEQYF

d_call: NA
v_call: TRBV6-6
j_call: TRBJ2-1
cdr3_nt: TGTGCCAGCAGCCAAACAGGGCACTCGAGGAACAATGAGCAGTTCTTC
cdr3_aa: CASSQTGHSRNNEQFF

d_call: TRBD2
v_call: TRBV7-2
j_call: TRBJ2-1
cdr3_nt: TGTGCCAGCAGCTTAGAGGGACTAACCAATGAGCAGTTCTTC
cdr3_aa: CASSLEGLTNEQFF

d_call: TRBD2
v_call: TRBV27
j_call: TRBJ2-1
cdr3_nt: TGTGCCAGCAGTGCTCCTAGCGGGAGCGTAGGGTACAATGAGCAGTTCTTC
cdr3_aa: CASSAPSGSVGYNEQFF

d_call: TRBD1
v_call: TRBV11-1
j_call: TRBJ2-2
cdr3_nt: TGTGCCAGCTCGGGACAGGGAAACACCGGGGAGCTGTTTTTT
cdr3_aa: CASSGQGNTGELFF

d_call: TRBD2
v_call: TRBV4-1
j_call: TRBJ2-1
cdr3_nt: TGCGCCAGCAGCCTAATAGCGGGACCGGGATATGAGCAGTTCTTC
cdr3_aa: CASSLIAGPGYEQFF

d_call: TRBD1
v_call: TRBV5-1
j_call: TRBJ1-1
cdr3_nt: TGCGCCAGCAGCCAAAACAGGGGGGACACTGAAGCTTTCTTT
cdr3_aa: CASSQNRGDTEAFF

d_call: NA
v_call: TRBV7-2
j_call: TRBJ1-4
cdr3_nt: TGTGCCAGCAGGGAGTGGGGAGTTAATGAAAAACTGTTTTTT
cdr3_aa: CASREWGVNEKLFF

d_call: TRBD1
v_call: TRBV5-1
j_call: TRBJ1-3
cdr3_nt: TGCGCCAGCAGCTGGACAGGTCCCTCTGGAAACACCATATATTTT
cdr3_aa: CASSWTGPSGNTIYF

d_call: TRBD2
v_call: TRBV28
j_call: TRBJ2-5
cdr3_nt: TGTGCCAGCAGCCCCATCTTAGCGGGAGTAAGAGAGACCCAGTACTTC
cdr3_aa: CASSPILAGVRETQYF

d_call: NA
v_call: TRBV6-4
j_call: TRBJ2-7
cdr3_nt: TGTGCCAGCAGTGAGATTAGCGGAGCCCCCTCCTACGAGCAGTACTTC
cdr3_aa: CASSEISGAPSYEQYF

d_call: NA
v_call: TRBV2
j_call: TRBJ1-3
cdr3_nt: TGTGCCACTGACACCATATATTTT
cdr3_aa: CATDTIYF

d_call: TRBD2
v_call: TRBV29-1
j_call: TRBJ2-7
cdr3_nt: TGCAGCGGTGGGACTAGCGGGAGTCGCGAGCAGTACTTC
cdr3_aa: CSGGTSGSREQYF

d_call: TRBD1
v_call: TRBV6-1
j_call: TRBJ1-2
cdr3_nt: TGTGCCAGCAGACTCACAGGGGGATATGGCTACACCTTC
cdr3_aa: CASRLTGGYGYTF

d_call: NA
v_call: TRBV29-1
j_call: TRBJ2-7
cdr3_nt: TGCAGCGTCGCCACAGGGGAGGCATACGAGCAGTACTTC
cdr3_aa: CSVATGEAYEQYF

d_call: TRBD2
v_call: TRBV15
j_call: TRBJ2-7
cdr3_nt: TGTGCCACCAGCCCAGGACTAGCGGGAGACTACGAGCAGTACTTC
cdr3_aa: CATSPGLAGDYEQYF

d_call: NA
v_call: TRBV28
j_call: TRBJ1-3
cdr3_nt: TGTGCCAGCACAGGGGAACAGGGCCTCTCTGGAAACACCATATATTTT
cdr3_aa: CASTGEQGLSGNTIYF

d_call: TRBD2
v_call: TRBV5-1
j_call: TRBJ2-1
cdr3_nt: TGCGCCAGCAGCGGCCTGCTAGCGGGAGGGCCCAATGAGCAGTTCTTC
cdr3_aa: CASSGLLAGGPNEQFF

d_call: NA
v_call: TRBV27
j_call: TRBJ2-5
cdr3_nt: TGTGCCAGCAGCCCCCAGAGCGATAGGGAGACCCAGTACTTC
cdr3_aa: CASSPQSDRETQYF

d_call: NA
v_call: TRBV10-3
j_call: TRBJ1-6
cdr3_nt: TGTGCCATCAGGCCGAAAGCGGAAGGGAATTCACCCCTCCACTTT
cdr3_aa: CAIRPKAEGNSPLHF

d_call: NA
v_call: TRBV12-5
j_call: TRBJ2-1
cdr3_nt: TGTGCTAGTGGCCAATACAATGAGCAGTTCTTC
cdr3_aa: CASGQYNEQFF

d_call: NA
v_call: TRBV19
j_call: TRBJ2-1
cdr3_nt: TGTGCCAGTAGTCCCAAAGGGGGCTACAATGAGCAGTTCTTC
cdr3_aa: CASSPKGGYNEQFF

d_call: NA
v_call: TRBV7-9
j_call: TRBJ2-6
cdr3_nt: TGTGCCAGCAGAGGGGGCTCTGGGGCCAACGTCCTGACTTTC
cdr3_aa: CASRGGSGANVLTF

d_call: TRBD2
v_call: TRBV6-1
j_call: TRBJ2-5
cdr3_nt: TGTGCCAGCAGTGAATTCCAAGCGGGAGCGGGGGAGACCCAGTACTTC
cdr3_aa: CASSEFQAGAGETQYF

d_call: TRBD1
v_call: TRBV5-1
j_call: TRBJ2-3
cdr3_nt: TGCGCCAGCAGCCCTGCGGACAGGGGCGATACGCAGTATTTT
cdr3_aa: CASSPADRGDTQYF

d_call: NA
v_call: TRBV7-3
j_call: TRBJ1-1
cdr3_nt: TGTGCCAGCAGCACCCACCCAGGGGCGACTGAAGCTTTCTTT
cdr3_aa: CASSTHPGATEAFF